The present T cell receptor (beta chain) was sequenced within a study of cytomegalovirus exposure and HLA in healthy donors. Study background: Among the roughly 430 genotyped donors, more than 70% were placed in the Caucasian-associated ancestry cluster.

This clone has more than one count but fewer than ten. Antigen: not known. Whole-study results and caveats: Analyses of presence/absence relied on an assumption of roughly uniform sequencing depth across donors. CMV serostatus alone was available as immune exposure information. Apparent HLA restriction characterized most CMV-associated TCR beta chains in a later analysis.

PCR employed 60 Vbeta and 13 Jbeta primers. Sequencing was performed with immunoSEQ multiplex PCR; in TCRdb, only in-frame clones are kept and a portion is missing. The profile shows around 130,000 clones, 80% of them singletons. This receptor was identified in a man younger than 40 in good health and CMV-seronegative. The sequenced material came from PBMCs.

CDR3 amino acids: CASSIGTGVEKLFF. In DNA form, the CDR3 reads TGTGCCAGTAGTATTGGGACAGGGGTTGAAAAACTGTTTTTT. The chain carries TRBV19 and TRBJ1-4; 10 nucleotides line up with TRBD1. The CDR3 length is 14 residues. J gave up 7 bases and V 3 bases, and 2 bases lay outside the gene matches. Germline assignment: CDR1 LNHDA and CDR2 SQIVND (reference sequence).